This T cell receptor beta chain was recovered during a study of blood T cell repertoires in COVID-19. Study-level background: The samples span acute and convalescent COVID-19 from the United States, Italy and Spain. T cells, B-cell-depleted T cells, or PBMCs supplied cDNA or gDNA.

The authors' processing: Quantification of nucleated cells was approximated via reference gene primer amplification. The method was immunoSEQ multiplex PCR; TCRdb's version includes in-frame clones alone and lacks a portion of them. Clonal size and the V and J genes are those of that table, whereas D and trimming came from the DNA. This sample has about 190,000 clones, with 87% found just once. The CDR3 is 14 residues long. Germline values: CDR1 SGDLS, CDR2 YYNGEE. Trimming took 0 bases from V and 5 from J, leaving 9 bases between them. Sequenced: peripheral blood. The receptor's source is a young woman who had recovered from COVID-19. This chain links TRBV9 with TRBJ2-1; D is unclear. The CDR3 sequence is CASSVGGINNEQFF. The CDR3 coding sequence is TGTGCCAGCAGCGTAGGCGGAATTAACAATGAGCAGTTCTTC.